These T cell receptor beta chains were read from a single sample in a study of cytomegalovirus exposure and HLA in healthy donors. The table came from immunoSEQ multiplex PCR; TCRdb's copy has only in-frame clones and leaves some out. The table has about 140,000 clones, roughly three quarters seen once. The sequenced sample consisted of PBMCs. These receptors were collected from a man aged 25 to 45 in good health and CMV-seronegative. The CDR3 runs from the conserved cysteine through the conserved F or W.

v_call: TRBV11-2
cdr3_length: 13
j_call: TRBJ1-2
cdr3_aa: CASSISGGYGYTF

v_call: TRBV28
cdr3_length: 16
j_call: TRBJ1-2
cdr3_aa: CASRPLPPGSGYGYTF

v_call: TRBV7-2
cdr3_length: 15
j_call: TRBJ1-1
cdr3_aa: CASSLGTGMNTEAFF

v_call: TRBV5-1
cdr3_length: 16
j_call: TRBJ2-3
cdr3_aa: CASSPLTSGTADTQYF

v_call: TRBV5-1
cdr3_length: 16
j_call: TRBJ2-3
cdr3_aa: CASSLDTSGRLQTQYF

v_call: TRBV5-4
cdr3_length: 16
j_call: TRBJ2-3
cdr3_aa: CASSLGEERGPDTQYF

v_call: TRBV5-1
cdr3_length: 15
j_call: TRBJ2-5
cdr3_aa: CASSLFSSGTETQYF

v_call: TRBV6-5
cdr3_length: 15
j_call: TRBJ2-7
cdr3_aa: CASSYAGTGAYEQYF

v_call: TRBV6-5
cdr3_length: 14
j_call: TRBJ2-7
cdr3_aa: CASSYSAPGYEQYF

v_call: TRBV30
cdr3_length: 14
j_call: TRBJ2-7
cdr3_aa: CAWSVAGGSYEQYF

v_call: TRBV2
cdr3_length: 16
j_call: TRBJ2-7
cdr3_aa: CASSEGTSGRGSEQYF

v_call: TRBV5-8
cdr3_length: 13
j_call: TRBJ2-3
cdr3_aa: CASAAGVTDTQYF

v_call: TRBV5-4
cdr3_length: 15
j_call: TRBJ2-5
cdr3_aa: CASSLVGWGGETQYF

v_call: TRBV5-1
cdr3_length: 16
j_call: TRBJ2-7
cdr3_aa: CASSLSPAGVSYEQYF

v_call: TRBV6-1
cdr3_length: 15
j_call: TRBJ1-5
cdr3_aa: CASRVQGANNQPQHF

v_call: TRBV11-2
cdr3_length: 15
j_call: TRBJ2-7
cdr3_aa: CASSSVLAGGYEQYF

v_call: TRBV6-5
cdr3_length: 15
j_call: TRBJ2-5
cdr3_aa: CASSYSQGGGETQYF

v_call: TRBV14
cdr3_length: 17
j_call: TRBJ1-1
cdr3_aa: CASSQERGTGWSTEAFF

v_call: TRBV7-2
cdr3_length: 13
j_call: TRBJ2-3
cdr3_aa: CASRGGSTDTQYF

v_call: TRBV28
cdr3_length: 12
j_call: TRBJ1-2
cdr3_aa: CASTRQEVSYTF

v_call: TRBV30
cdr3_length: 13
j_call: TRBJ2-7
cdr3_aa: CAWSSQGYHEQYF

v_call: TRBV7-9
cdr3_length: 15
j_call: TRBJ2-1
cdr3_aa: CASSFGTSGRNEQFF

v_call: TRBV19
cdr3_length: 11
j_call: TRBJ1-2
cdr3_aa: CATYRAYGYTF

v_call: TRBV27
cdr3_length: 14
j_call: TRBJ2-7
cdr3_aa: CATRGLADSYEQYF

v_call: TRBV4-1
cdr3_length: 12
j_call: TRBJ2-1
cdr3_aa: CASSPGGGEQFF

v_call: TRBV7-2
cdr3_length: 14
j_call: TRBJ2-7
cdr3_aa: CASSLGGSRAEQYF

v_call: TRBV30
cdr3_length: 15
j_call: TRBJ2-7
cdr3_aa: CAWSVPHRVPYEQYF

v_call: TRBV6-5
cdr3_length: 14
j_call: TRBJ2-7
cdr3_aa: CASSYGGGSYEQYF

v_call: TRBV7-8
cdr3_length: 16
j_call: TRBJ1-1
cdr3_aa: CASIIFDGEGDTEAFF

v_call: TRBV25-1
cdr3_length: 13
j_call: TRBJ2-5
cdr3_aa: CASSTSGKETQYF

v_call: TRBV18
cdr3_length: 17
j_call: TRBJ2-1
cdr3_aa: CASSPSGISASYNEQFF

v_call: TRBV7-8
cdr3_length: 15
j_call: TRBJ1-2
cdr3_aa: CASSLRGLNNYGYTF

v_call: TRBV19
cdr3_length: 16
j_call: TRBJ2-7
cdr3_aa: CASSDTGGGSSYEQYF

v_call: TRBV5-6
cdr3_length: 16
j_call: TRBJ2-7
cdr3_aa: CASSRTGRAPSREQYF

v_call: TRBV4-1
cdr3_length: 16
j_call: TRBJ1-3
cdr3_aa: CASSQAAVGSGNTIYF